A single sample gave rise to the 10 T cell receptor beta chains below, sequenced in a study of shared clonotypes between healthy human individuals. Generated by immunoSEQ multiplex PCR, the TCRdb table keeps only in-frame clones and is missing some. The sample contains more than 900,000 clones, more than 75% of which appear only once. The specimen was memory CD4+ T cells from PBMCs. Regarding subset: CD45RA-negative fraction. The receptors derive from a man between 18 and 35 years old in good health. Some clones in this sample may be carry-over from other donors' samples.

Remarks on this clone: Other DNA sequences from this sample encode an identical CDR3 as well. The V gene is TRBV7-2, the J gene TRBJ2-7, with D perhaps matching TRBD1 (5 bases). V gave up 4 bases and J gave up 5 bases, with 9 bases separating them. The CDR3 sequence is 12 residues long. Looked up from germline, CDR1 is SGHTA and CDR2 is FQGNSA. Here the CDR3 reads CASSSQGNEQYF. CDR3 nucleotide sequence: TGTGCCAGCAGCTCGCAGGGAAACGAGCAGTACTTC.

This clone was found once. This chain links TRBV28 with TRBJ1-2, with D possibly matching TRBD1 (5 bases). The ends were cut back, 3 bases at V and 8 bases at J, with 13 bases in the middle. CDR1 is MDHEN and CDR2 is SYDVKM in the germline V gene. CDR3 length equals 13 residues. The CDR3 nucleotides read TGTGCCAGCAGTTTGGGGGGAGGAGGCGGCTACACCTTC. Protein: CASSLGGGGGYTF.

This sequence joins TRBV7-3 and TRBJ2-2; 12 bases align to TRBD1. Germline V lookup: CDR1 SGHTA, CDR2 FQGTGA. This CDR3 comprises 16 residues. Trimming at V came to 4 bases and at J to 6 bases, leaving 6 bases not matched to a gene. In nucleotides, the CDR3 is TGTGCCAGCAGCTCGGGTGGGACAGGGGGCTCCGGGGAGCTGTTTTTT. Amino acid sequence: CASSSGGTGGSGELFF.

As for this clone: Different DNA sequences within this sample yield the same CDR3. Here the CDR3 reads CASSLPSGRTQETQYF. DNA of the CDR3: TGTGCCAGCAGCTTACCGAGCGGGAGGACTCAAGAGACCCAGTACTTC. The chain uses TRBV7-9 and TRBJ2-5, with 9 nucleotides matching TRBD2. Losses at the gene ends were 2 bases for V and 2 bases for J; bases not matched to a gene: 6. The germline V gene has CDR1 SEHNR and CDR2 FQNEAQ (reference sequence). The CDR3 is 16 amino acids.

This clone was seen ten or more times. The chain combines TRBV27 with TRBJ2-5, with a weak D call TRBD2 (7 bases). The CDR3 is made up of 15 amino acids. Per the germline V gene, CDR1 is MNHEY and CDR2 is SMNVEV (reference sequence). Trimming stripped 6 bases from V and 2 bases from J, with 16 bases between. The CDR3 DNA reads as TGTGCCAGCAGCGCAAGGGGGGGTGGGCAAGAGACCCAGTACTTC. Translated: CASSARGGGQETQYF.

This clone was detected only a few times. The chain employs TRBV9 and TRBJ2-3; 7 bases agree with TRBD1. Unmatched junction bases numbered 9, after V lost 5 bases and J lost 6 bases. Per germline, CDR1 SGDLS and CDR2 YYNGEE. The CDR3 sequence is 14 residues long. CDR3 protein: CASSGRQGPDTQYF. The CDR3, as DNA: TGTGCCAGCAGTGGGAGACAGGGACCCGATACGCAGTATTTT.

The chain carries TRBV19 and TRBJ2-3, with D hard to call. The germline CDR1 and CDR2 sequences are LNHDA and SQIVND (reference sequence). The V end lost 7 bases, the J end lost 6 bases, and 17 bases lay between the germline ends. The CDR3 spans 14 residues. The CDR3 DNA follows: TGTGCCAGTAAGTCAGCCGATGCCGACGATACGCAGTATTTT. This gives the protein CASKSADADDTQYF.

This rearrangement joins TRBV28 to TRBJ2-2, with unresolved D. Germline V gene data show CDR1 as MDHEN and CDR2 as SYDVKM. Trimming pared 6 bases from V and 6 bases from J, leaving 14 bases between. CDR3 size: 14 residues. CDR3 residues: CASRSFVMPGELFF. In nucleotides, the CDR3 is TGTGCCAGCAGAAGCTTTGTGATGCCCGGGGAGCTGTTTTTT.

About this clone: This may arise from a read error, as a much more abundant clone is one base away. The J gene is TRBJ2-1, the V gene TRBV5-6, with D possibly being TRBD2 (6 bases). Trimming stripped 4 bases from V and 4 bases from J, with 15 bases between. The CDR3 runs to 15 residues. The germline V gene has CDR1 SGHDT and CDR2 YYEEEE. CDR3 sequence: CASSPPGAGYNEQFF. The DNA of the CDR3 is TGTGCCAGCAGCCCACCCGGGGCGGGATACAATGAGCAGTTCTTC.

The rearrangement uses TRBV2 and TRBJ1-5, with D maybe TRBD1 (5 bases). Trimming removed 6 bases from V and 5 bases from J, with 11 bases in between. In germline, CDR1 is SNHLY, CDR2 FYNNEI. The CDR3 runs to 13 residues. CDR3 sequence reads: CASRTTRDQPQHF. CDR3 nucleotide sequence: TGTGCCAGCAGGACCACCAGGGATCAGCCCCAGCATTTT. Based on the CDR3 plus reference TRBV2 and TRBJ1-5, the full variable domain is EPEVTQTPSHQVTQMGQEVILRCVPISNHLYFYWYRQILGQKVEFLVSFYNNEISEKSEIFDDQFSVERPDGSNFTLKIRSTKLEDSAMYFCASRTTRDQPQHFGDGTRLSIL.